The 23 T cell receptor beta chains presented below share a single source sample, sequenced in a study of T-cell reconstitution after alpha-beta-depleted transplantation in children. Unique molecular identifiers were used in preparing the TCRbeta library. TCRdb reprocessed the PCR reads with MiXCR, giving one entry per CDR3 protein. Seen here are a few hundred thousand distinct CDR3 sequences, 25% to 30% observed once, and the top ten hold around 36%. The sample here was PBMCs, taken before TCRalphabeta/CD19-depleted stem cell transplant. These receptors were taken from a boy in the first two years of life with Wiskott-Aldrich syndrome, due to receive a stem cell transplant.

This clonotype was counted only a few times. The CDR3 region is CASSLRTGEGYTF. The CDR3 nucleotides are TGTGCCAGCAGCTTGAGAACAGGGGAAGGCTACACCTTC. The chain has TRBV5-5 and TRBJ1-2, with 7 bases matching TRBD1. V shed 1 base and J 8 bases; nucleotides not matched to a gene: 5. Germline lookup yields CDR1 SGHKS and CDR2 YYEKEE (reference sequence). CDR3 length: 13 residues. Filled out from reference TRBV5-5 and TRBJ1-2, the complete variable domain reads DAGVTQSPTHLIKTRGQQVTLRCSPISGHKSVSWYQQVLGQGPQFIFQYYEKEERGRGNFPDRFSARQFPNYSSELNVNALLLGDSALYLCASSLRTGEGYTFGSGTRLTVV.

In this sample, this clonotype turned up a few times. The chain uses TRBV15 and TRBJ2-3; 10 nucleotides line up with TRBD2. This CDR3 is 16 amino acids long. Trimming removed 1 base from V and 5 bases from J; junction bases left unmatched: 6. The germline gives CDR1 LNHNV, CDR2 YYDKDF (reference sequence). The DNA of the CDR3 is TGTGCCACCAGCAGAGGAGGGGGGACTAGCGTAGATACGCAGTATTTT. Translated, it gives CATSRGGGTSVDTQYF.

The rearrangement joins TRBV20-1 to TRBJ1-6; 9 nucleotides agree with TRBD1. V shed 5 bases and J 7 bases; nucleotides not matched to a gene: 9. Germline CDR1 is DFQATT and CDR2 is SNEGSKA (reference sequence). The CDR3 sequence is 15 residues long. Here the CDR3 DNA reads TGCAGTGCTCCGCCAGGGACAGGGAGCAATTCACCCCTCCACTTT. It encodes CSAPPGTGSNSPLHF.

There are a few counts of this clonotype. The V call is TRBV20-1, the J call TRBJ2-7; weak D call: TRBD2 (6 bases). Trimming removed 7 bases from V and 2 bases from J, with 15 bases in between. From germline, CDR1 is DFQATT and CDR2 SNEGSKA (reference sequence). This CDR3 is built from 13 residues. CDR3 in DNA: TGCAGTGTCCCGTCGGTAGCGGCCTACGAGCAGTACTTC. It yields the protein CSVPSVAAYEQYF.

For this clonotype: It may be a read error: a sequence one base away is much more abundant. The rearrangement links TRBV4-2 to TRBJ2-7; 7 bases align to TRBD1. The V segment lost 4 bases and the J segment 2 bases; nucleotides outside the gene matches: 5. The CDR3 length is 14 residues. Germline V lookup: CDR1 LGHNA, CDR2 YNFKEQ. CDR3 loop: CASSPWDRPYEQYF. CDR3 DNA sequence: TGTGCCAGCAGCCCCTGGGACAGACCCTACGAGCAGTACTTC.

This clonotype was observed a handful of times. The V call is TRBV29-1, the J call TRBJ2-1, with 10 bases fitting TRBD2. Looked up from germline, CDR1 is SQVTM and CDR2 is ANQGSEA. Trimming cost V 4 bases and J 4 bases; bases outside gene matches: 7. The CDR3 spans 15 residues. CDR3 sequence (DNA): TGCAGCGTTGCTGGGTCAGCGGGAGGGTACAATGAGCAGTTCTTC. Protein: CSVAGSAGGYNEQFF.

In its sample, this clonotype was seen a few times. Here the CDR3 reads CASSLDGLSNQPQHF. For the CDR3, the DNA is TGTGCCAGCAGCCTGGACGGGTTATCGAATCAGCCCCAGCATTTT. The chain is built from TRBV2 and TRBJ1-5; D remains unclear. The CDR3 is 15 amino acids. CDR1 is SNHLY, CDR2 FYNNEI, per germline. The germline V and J ends were trimmed by 6 bases and 4 bases, with 16 bases remaining between them.

On this clonotype: A read error may account for a junction end that differs from germline. The chain employs TRBV11-2 and TRBJ2-3; the match to TRBD2 covers 11 bases. The CDR3 loop spans 17 amino acids. The germline V gene has CDR1 SGHAT and CDR2 FQNNGV. For the CDR3, the DNA is TGTGCCAGCAGTCGAATCGCTAGCGGGAGGAGCACAGATACTCAGTATTTT. Its translation: CASSRIASGRSTDTQYF.

This clonotype was counted between two and nine times. V usage is TRBV11-2 and J usage is TRBJ1-2; 9 bases are shared with TRBD1. CDR1 and CDR2 (germline): SGHAT, FQNNGV. Losses at the gene ends were 5 bases for V and 0 bases for J; bases not matched to a gene: 4. This CDR3 comprises 15 residues. The chain's CDR3 is CASSRGQGANYGYTF. CDR3 sequence (DNA): TGTGCCAGCAGCCGGGGACAGGGAGCTAACTATGGCTACACCTTC.

This clonotype has more than one count but fewer than ten. V and J are TRBV29-1 and TRBJ2-3; 7 bases fit TRBD2. J gave up 8 bases and V 3 bases, and 11 bases lay outside the gene matches. The CDR3 is made up of 14 amino acids. Germline V CDR1 and CDR2: SQVTM, ANQGSEA. CDR3 in DNA: TGCAGCGTTGATCGGGGGGAAGGGGCCCTTACGCAGTATTTT. As protein: CSVDRGEGALTQYF.

In its sample, this clonotype was seen a few times. DNA for the CDR3: TGTGCCAGCGGGTCCGGGACGACTTCCACAGATACGCAGTATTTT. It yields the protein CASGSGTTSTDTQYF. The V call is TRBV9, the J call TRBJ2-3; D could derive from TRBD1 or TRBD2 (5 bases each). The V end was cut by 7 bases, the J end by 2 bases, with 17 bases between. The germline CDR1 and CDR2 sequences are SGDLS and YYNGEE. The CDR3 is 15 amino acids.

V is TRBV7-2 and J is TRBJ2-7, with 11 nucleotides matching TRBD2. The CDR3 contains 16 residues. Trimming cost V 0 bases and J 10 bases; bases outside gene matches: 11. The germline V gene encodes CDR1 SGHTA and CDR2 FQGNSA. This chain's CDR3 is CASSLAPLAGGFRQYF. The CDR3 nucleotides read TGTGCCAGCAGCTTAGCGCCTCTAGCGGGAGGATTTCGACAGTACTTC.

A few counts support this clonotype. The chain is built from TRBV5-1 and TRBJ2-4; tentatively, D is TRBD2 (5 bases). Germline CDR1 and CDR2: SGHRS and YFSETQ. This CDR3 region has 12 residues. V gave up 4 bases and J gave up 4 bases, with 6 bases separating them. CDR3: CASSEGKNIQYF. CDR3 in DNA: TGCGCCAGCAGCGAGGGAAAAAACATTCAGTACTTC.

This clonotype showed up just a few times. This chain connects TRBV5-1 to TRBJ2-5; D not certain. The germline V gene has CDR1 SGHRS and CDR2 YFSETQ. Trimming removed 7 bases from V and 4 bases from J, with 5 bases in between. The CDR3 sequence is 10 residues long. The CDR3 bases are TGCGCCAGCGCCGGAGAGACCCAGTACTTC. Residues: CASAGETQYF.

This clonotype has more than one count but fewer than ten. The chain has TRBV24-1 and TRBJ1-1; no clear D. CDR3 length equals 13 residues. Per the germline V gene, CDR1 is KGHDR and CDR2 is SFDVKD. Trimming stripped 5 bases from V and 4 bases from J, with 10 bases between. This chain's CDR3 is CATSARATTEAFF. The CDR3, as DNA: TGTGCCACCAGTGCTCGGGCGACCACTGAAGCTTTCTTT.

The chain carries TRBV19 and TRBJ2-4; 11 nucleotides agree with TRBD1. This CDR3 is 16 amino acids long. Trimming removed 5 bases from V and 3 bases from J; junction bases left unmatched: 6. Germline values: CDR1 LNHDA, CDR2 SQIVND (reference sequence). The CDR3 sequence: CASSDRDRGVKNIQYF. The CDR3 DNA follows: TGTGCCAGTAGTGACCGGGACAGGGGGGTCAAAAACATTCAGTACTTC.

The chain is built from TRBV5-1 and TRBJ2-7; 11 bases agree with TRBD2. V lost 4 bases to trimming and J lost 2 bases; unmatched junction nucleotides: 14. The CDR3 consists of 18 residues. CDR1 and CDR2 from the germline V gene are SGHRS and YFSETQ. The CDR3 DNA reads as TGCGCCAGCAGCCTGGGCCTAGCGGGAGGTCGCCTTACCTACGAGCAGTACTTC. Translated: CASSLGLAGGRLTYEQYF.

The chain has TRBV5-1 and TRBJ2-7, with 10 bases that match TRBD2. Germline values: CDR1 SGHRS, CDR2 YFSETQ. Unmatched junction bases numbered 3, after V lost 3 bases and J lost 3 bases. This CDR3 has 14 residues. CDR3 nucleotides: TGCGCCAGCAGCTACGGACTAGCGGACTACGAGCAGTACTTC. This sequence encodes CASSYGLADYEQYF.

The V and J genes are TRBV20-1 and TRBJ1-1; no clear D gene. Trimming pared 0 bases from V and 8 bases from J, leaving 13 bases between. Germline CDR1 and CDR2: DFQATT and SNEGSKA (reference sequence). The CDR3 is 13 residues long. CDR3 residues: CSARDQRAREAFF. CDR3 sequence (DNA): TGCAGTGCTAGAGATCAACGGGCCCGGGAAGCTTTCTTT.

This clonotype was found a few times. The rearrangement uses TRBV5-1 and TRBJ2-1, with D possibly called TRBD1 or TRBD2 (6 bases each). The V gene's germline CDR1 is SGHRS and CDR2 YFSETQ. The length of the CDR3 is 18 residues. V lost 0 bases and J lost 2, with 18 bases in between. This CDR3 reads CASSLVGREGGTYNEQFF. As DNA, the CDR3 is TGCGCCAGCAGCTTGGTGGGGCGGGAAGGGGGGACCTACAATGAGCAGTTCTTC.

This clonotype was detected only a few times. The rearrangement joins TRBV9 to TRBJ1-5; D may be TRBD1 (5 bases). The germline V and J ends were trimmed by 4 bases and 9 bases, with 14 bases remaining between them. The CDR3 spans 13 residues. The germline gives CDR1 SGDLS, CDR2 YYNGEE. The chain's CDR3 is CASSSLGRGPQHF. DNA for the CDR3: TGTGCCAGCAGCTCACTGGGGCGGGGGCCCCAGCATTTT.

The rearrangement links TRBV10-3 to TRBJ1-4; D perhaps matches TRBD1 (5 bases). CDR1 and CDR2 from the germline V gene are ENHRY and SYGVKD. Trimming took 0 bases from V and 8 from J, leaving 10 bases between them. The CDR3 runs to 14 residues. In DNA, the CDR3 is TGTGCCATCAGTGAGTCGACAACAGGAGAAAAACTGTTTTTT. The encoded protein is CAISESTTGEKLFF.

The chain uses TRBV10-3 and TRBJ2-1, with TRBD2 matching 8 bases. V lost 0 bases, J lost 6 bases, and 10 bases stayed unmatched. Germline CDR1 and CDR2: ENHRY and SYGVKD. CDR3 length equals 17 residues. The CDR3 nucleotides read TGTGCCATCAGTGAGTCTGGGCTAGCGGGTTTGGGCAATGAGCAGTTCTTC. Its translation is CAISESGLAGLGNEQFF.